These T cell receptor beta chains were read from a single sample in a study of shared clonotypes between healthy human individuals. TCRdb's table, derived via immunoSEQ multiplex PCR, lists solely in-frame clones and lacks some. Of millions of clones listed, 85% to 95% are singletons. The source material was naive CD8+ T cells sorted from blood. Source of these receptors: a man between 18 and 29 years old in good health. Each CDR3 is given with its conserved first and last residue. Fields, in order: V gene, CDR3 length, D gene, J gene, clone size, CDR3 DNA, CDR3 protein. The D gene is left open where the match is weak. Clone size is given for some rows only: seen once, a few or many times, or a class if the clone is expanded.

v_call: TRBV27; cdr3_length: 13; d_call: .; j_call: TRBJ1-2; clone_size: .; cdr3_nt: TGTGCCAGCAGGCCGATTGGGGTTTATGGCTACACCTTC; cdr3_aa: CASRPIGVYGYTF
v_call: TRBV27; cdr3_length: 15; d_call: .; j_call: TRBJ2-1; clone_size: .; cdr3_nt: TGTGCCAGCACCTCTGTCAGCGGCTCCTACAATGAGCAGTTCTTC; cdr3_aa: CASTSVSGSYNEQFF
v_call: TRBV7-2; cdr3_length: 14; d_call: TRBD1; j_call: TRBJ1-2; clone_size: .; cdr3_nt: TGTGCCAGCAGCTTAGCACAGGGGGCCTATGGCTACACCTTC; cdr3_aa: CASSLAQGAYGYTF
v_call: TRBV28; cdr3_length: 16; d_call: .; j_call: TRBJ2-2; clone_size: .; cdr3_nt: TGTGCCAGCAGTCCGCCAGGGTATGCGAACACCGGGGAGCTGTTTTTT; cdr3_aa: CASSPPGYANTGELFF
v_call: TRBV7-9; cdr3_length: 14; d_call: .; j_call: TRBJ2-1; clone_size: .; cdr3_nt: TGTGCCAGCAGCTTGGGAGCCTCCTACAATGAGCAGTTCTTC; cdr3_aa: CASSLGASYNEQFF
v_call: TRBV11-3; cdr3_length: 15; d_call: .; j_call: TRBJ2-2; clone_size: .; cdr3_nt: TGTGCCAGCAGCTCAAGGGACTCGAACACCGGGGAGCTGTTTTTT; cdr3_aa: CASSSRDSNTGELFF
v_call: TRBV7-9; cdr3_length: 14; d_call: .; j_call: TRBJ2-5; clone_size: once; cdr3_nt: TGTGCCAGCAGCTTACAGCGGGCCCAAGAGACCCAGTACTTC; cdr3_aa: CASSLQRAQETQYF
v_call: TRBV13; cdr3_length: 15; d_call: TRBD1; j_call: TRBJ1-2; clone_size: once; cdr3_nt: TGTGCCAGCAGCAGGGGGCTGACAGCGCCCTATGGCTACACCTTC; cdr3_aa: CASSRGLTAPYGYTF
v_call: TRBV5-1; cdr3_length: 23; d_call: .; j_call: TRBJ2-2; clone_size: .; cdr3_nt: TGCGCCAGCACACCCGATTACCTGCTTGACCGAACGAAGAGAGACAGGAACACCGGGGAGCTGTTTTTT; cdr3_aa: CASTPDYLLDRTKRDRNTGELFF
v_call: TRBV27; cdr3_length: 17; d_call: TRBD1; j_call: TRBJ2-3; clone_size: .; cdr3_nt: TGTGCCAGCAGTTTAAACGGCGGGACAGGGGGCACAGATACGCAGTATTTT; cdr3_aa: CASSLNGGTGGTDTQYF
v_call: TRBV27; cdr3_length: 16; d_call: .; j_call: TRBJ2-7; clone_size: .; cdr3_nt: TGTGCCAGCAGTTTAAAGTGGGGTCGGACCCTAGACGAGCAGTACTTC; cdr3_aa: CASSLKWGRTLDEQYF